This TCR beta chain was identified during a study of beta chain features in type 1 diabetes. The investigators reverse transcribed all of the isolated RNA, so they sequenced expressed TCRB transcripts. Only in-frame clones appear in the TCRdb table, and some are missing; sequencing was by immunoSEQ multiplex PCR. The profile covers 620,000 or so clones, with about 14% appearing a single time and about 0.086% taken by the ten largest. V was trimmed by 0 bases and J by 2 bases, leaving 7 bases between them. The CDR3 totals 14 residues. Germline V gene sequence: CDR1 LGHNA, CDR2 YSLEER. This chain connects TRBV4-3 to TRBJ1-2; no clear D gene. The specimen sequenced was naive CD4+ T cells from blood. This receptor was identified in a man aged 18 to 30 in good health. In DNA, the CDR3 is TGCGCCAGCAGCCAAGATGGGCAGAACTATGGCTACACCTTC. This encodes CASSQDGQNYGYTF.